These 23 T cell receptor beta chains share one sample of origin, sequenced in a study of T cell responses to AZD1222 COVID-19 vaccine. Only in-frame clones appear in the TCRdb table, and some are missing; sequencing was by immunoSEQ multiplex PCR. This repertoire shows 120,000 to 150,000 clones, about 90% found once; its top ten account for about 3%. Specimen: peripheral blood, collected on day 0 of MenACWY control vaccination. All receptors derive from an adult in good health.

V and J are TRBV14 and TRBJ1-2; D uncertain. V lost 5 bases and J lost 8, with 9 bases in between. The CDR3 spans 11 residues. Germline assignment: CDR1 SGHDN and CDR2 FVKESK. The CDR3 spells CASSSSVGYTF. CDR3 in DNA: TGTGCCAGCAGCTCATCCGTGGGCTACACCTTC.

The chain employs TRBV7-2 and TRBJ2-1; either TRBD1 or TRBD2 may supply D (6 bases each). Germline V CDR1 and CDR2: SGHTA, FQGNSA. The V and J ends lost 2 bases and 4 bases respectively, with 12 bases between them. This CDR3 spans 15 amino acids. The CDR3 reads CASSLLGGGYNEQFF. Here the CDR3 DNA reads TGTGCCAGCAGCTTACTCGGGGGCGGGTACAATGAGCAGTTCTTC.

This clone was picked up one time. In DNA form, the CDR3 reads TGTGCCTGGAGAACCTATAATTCACCCCTCCACTTT. Its translation is CAWRTYNSPLHF. The gene calls are TRBV30 and TRBJ1-6; D call uncertain. The CDR3 spans 12 residues. Trimming shortened V by 3 bases and J by 2 bases, and 2 bases separated the two germline ends. Per the germline V gene, CDR1 is GTSNPN and CDR2 is SVGIG (reference sequence).

This chain joins TRBV5-6 and TRBJ2-1; 12 bases are a match to TRBD2. The length of the CDR3 is 17 residues. V was pared by 4 bases and J by 7 bases, with 12 bases of the junction left unmatched. Germline loops: CDR1 SGHDT, CDR2 YYEEEE. Here the CDR3 reads CASSPLLLAGGENEQFF. CDR3 nucleotide sequence: TGTGCCAGCAGCCCACTATTACTAGCGGGAGGAGAGAATGAGCAGTTCTTC.

V is TRBV25-1 and J is TRBJ1-2; D not resolved. Germline V lookup: CDR1 MGHDK, CDR2 SYGVNS. The length of the CDR3 is 14 residues. Trimming removed 3 bases at V and 0 bases at J, with 8 bases between. Here the CDR3 DNA reads TGTGCCAGCAGTGAGGCAGGCTCTAACTATGGCTACACCTTC. Translating it yields CASSEAGSNYGYTF.

The chain recombines TRBV5-4 with TRBJ1-4; 9 positions match TRBD1. The CDR3 covers 15 residues. After removal of 4 bases from V and 8 bases from J, the junction contained 9 bases not matched to a gene. Germline V gene sequence: CDR1 SGHNT, CDR2 YYREEE (reference sequence). CDR3: CASSRTGGAGEKLFF. The CDR3 nucleotides are TGTGCCAGCAGCAGAACAGGGGGCGCTGGGGAAAAACTGTTTTTT.

V gene TRBV29-1 combines with J gene TRBJ2-1; 8 bases agree with TRBD2. V shed 0 bases and J 0 bases; nucleotides not matched to a gene: 4. CDR1 and CDR2 (germline): SQVTM, ANQGSEA. CDR3 length: 16 residues. The CDR3 coding sequence is TGCAGCGTTGAAGATCGACTAGCGAACTCCTACAATGAGCAGTTCTTC. Translation: CSVEDRLANSYNEQFF.

The chain recombines TRBV28 with TRBJ1-4; no clear D gene. The CDR3 spans 11 residues. Trimming stripped 2 bases from V and 7 bases from J, with 2 bases between. Germline V gene sequence: CDR1 MDHEN, CDR2 SYDVKM. CDR3 amino acids: CASSLTEKLFF. The CDR3 nucleotides are TGTGCCAGCAGTTTAACTGAAAAACTGTTTTTT.

This chain uses TRBV3-1 (or the pseudogene TRBV3-2) with TRBJ2-3, with D possibly TRBD2 on 5 matching bases. CDR3 length: 18 amino acids. Per the germline V gene, CDR1 is LGHDT and CDR2 is YNNKEL (reference sequence). The germline V and J ends were trimmed by 4 bases and 1 base, with 21 bases remaining between them. The chain's CDR3 is CASSPKRLGADGTDTQYF. As DNA, the CDR3 is TGTGCCAGCAGCCCGAAACGTCTGGGAGCGGATGGCACAGATACGCAGTATTTT.

The V call is TRBV6-1, the J call TRBJ2-5; the D is unclear. The CDR3 runs 20 residues. The V gene's germline CDR1 is MNHNS and CDR2 SASEGT. Trimming pared 0 bases from V and 0 bases from J, leaving 23 bases between. DNA of the CDR3: TGTGCCAGCAGTGAAGCGTTGGAGACACTATTAGGATCGTACCAAGAGACCCAGTACTTC. It yields the protein CASSEALETLLGSYQETQYF.

The chain is built from TRBV11-3 and TRBJ2-1, with 8 bases lining up with TRBD1. The trim removed 5 bases at V and 8 bases at J, leaving 11 bases unmatched. Germline V CDR1 and CDR2: SGHNT, YENEEA. CDR3 size: 15 residues. CDR3: CASSESGQGRHEQFF. The CDR3, as DNA: TGTGCCAGCAGCGAGTCCGGACAGGGACGCCATGAGCAGTTCTTC.

The chain carries TRBV2 and TRBJ1-2; D is ambiguous. The CDR3 totals 14 residues. CDR1 and CDR2 (germline): SNHLY, FYNNEI. Trimming left V 3 bases short and J 0 bases short, with 8 bases between. The CDR3 reads CASSEDSANYGYTF. The CDR3 bases are TGTGCCAGCAGTGAGGACTCAGCTAACTATGGCTACACCTTC.

The CDR3 reads CASTLRGGGSYNEQFF. The CDR3 DNA reads as TGTGCCAGCACCCTACGAGGGGGGGGATCCTACAATGAGCAGTTCTTC. The chain couples TRBV13 to TRBJ2-1; D perhaps matches TRBD2 (7 bases). V was pared by 7 bases and J by 1 base, with 17 bases between. CDR3 size: 16 residues. Germline CDR1 and CDR2: PRHDT and FYEKMQ (reference sequence).

This chain uses TRBV10-3 with TRBJ1-2; the match to TRBD1 covers 7 bases. V was pared by 4 bases and J by 8 bases, with 10 bases of the junction left unmatched. The germline gives CDR1 ENHRY, CDR2 SYGVKD. The CDR3 is made up of 14 amino acids. The CDR3 reads CAISGETGWRGYTF. Here the CDR3 DNA reads TGTGCCATCAGTGGCGAGACAGGGTGGCGCGGCTACACCTTC.

The V and J genes are TRBV20-1 and TRBJ2-2; D ambiguous. CDR3 length equals 11 residues. CDR1 DFQATT and CDR2 SNEGSKA come from the germline V gene (reference sequence). Trimming shortened V by 3 bases and J by 4 bases, and 3 bases separated the two germline ends. CDR3 DNA sequence: TGCAGTGCTAGCGGCACCGGGGAGCTGTTTTTT. Protein sequence: CSASGTGELFF.

The gene calls are TRBV27 and TRBJ2-1; 10 positions match TRBD2. The CDR3 has 15 residues. Germline loops: CDR1 MNHEY, CDR2 SMNVEV (reference sequence). Trimming took 4 bases from V and 6 from J; bases not matched to a gene: 6. CDR3 residues: CASSSPSGGSNEQFF. In DNA, the CDR3 is TGTGCCAGCAGTTCCCCTAGCGGGGGATCCAATGAGCAGTTCTTC.

Only one count was recorded for this clone. The chain links TRBV18 to TRBJ2-1, with 7 positions matching TRBD2. CDR1 KGHSH and CDR2 LQKENI come from the germline V gene. CDR3 size: 13 residues. V shed 6 bases, J shed 2 bases, and the junction held 1 base outside the gene matches. The CDR3 protein is CASSRGAYNEQFF. In nucleotides, the CDR3 is TGTGCCAGCTCCCGGGGGGCCTACAATGAGCAGTTCTTC.

The gene calls are TRBV3-1 (or the pseudogene TRBV3-2) and TRBJ2-2; 10 bases match TRBD1. The CDR3 contains 16 residues. The germline V gene encodes CDR1 LGHDT and CDR2 YNNKEL (reference sequence). J lost 3 bases, V lost 4 bases, and 5 bases had no gene match. The CDR3 DNA follows: TGTGCCAGCAGCCCCTGGACAGGGGGGGACACCGGGGAGCTGTTTTTT. Translated, it gives CASSPWTGGDTGELFF.

V and J are TRBV6-1 and TRBJ1-5; 9 positions agree with TRBD1. V lost 3 bases, J lost 2 bases, and 5 bases stayed unmatched. Germline CDR1 is MNHNS and CDR2 is SASEGT. The CDR3 covers 16 residues. CDR3 region: CASSDQGQGGNQPQHF. As DNA, the CDR3 is TGTGCCAGCAGTGACCAGGGACAGGGAGGCAATCAGCCCCAGCATTTT.

The chain carries TRBV7-8 and TRBJ1-4; TRBD1 agrees at 8 bases. Trimming removed 1 base from V and 10 bases from J; junction bases left unmatched: 5. The CDR3 is made up of 14 amino acids. Germline CDR1 is SGHVS and CDR2 is FQNEAQ. CDR3 DNA: TGTGCCAGCAGCTTAGTGGGACAGGCGGCAAAACTGTTTTTT. This translates into CASSLVGQAAKLFF.

This chain links TRBV9 with TRBJ1-3, with 9 bases lining up with TRBD1. CDR1 and CDR2 (germline): SGDLS, YYNGEE. Trimming cost V 0 bases and J 3 bases; bases outside gene matches: 7. CDR3 size: 17 residues. Written as DNA, the CDR3 is TGTGCCAGCAGCGTAGAGCACAGGGGGCATTTTGGAAACACCATATATTTT. Translated: CASSVEHRGHFGNTIYF.

The chain links TRBV7-2 to TRBJ1-5; 9 positions agree with TRBD1. Germline values: CDR1 SGHTA, CDR2 FQGNSA. Trimming removed 3 bases from V and 6 bases from J; junction bases left unmatched: 3. The CDR3 contains 14 residues. CDR3 DNA: TGTGCCAGCAGCTTGGACAGGGGAAGTCAGCCCCAGCATTTT. Protein sequence: CASSLDRGSQPQHF.

The genes are TRBV27 and TRBJ1-2; 7 positions agree with TRBD1. CDR1 is MNHEY and CDR2 is SMNVEV in the germline V gene (reference sequence). V dropped 2 bases and J dropped 4; count of bases not matched to a gene: 4. This CDR3 has 14 residues. The CDR3 nucleotides read TGTGCCAGCAGTTTAGAATACAGGGGCTATGGCTACACCTTC. This translates into CASSLEYRGYGYTF.